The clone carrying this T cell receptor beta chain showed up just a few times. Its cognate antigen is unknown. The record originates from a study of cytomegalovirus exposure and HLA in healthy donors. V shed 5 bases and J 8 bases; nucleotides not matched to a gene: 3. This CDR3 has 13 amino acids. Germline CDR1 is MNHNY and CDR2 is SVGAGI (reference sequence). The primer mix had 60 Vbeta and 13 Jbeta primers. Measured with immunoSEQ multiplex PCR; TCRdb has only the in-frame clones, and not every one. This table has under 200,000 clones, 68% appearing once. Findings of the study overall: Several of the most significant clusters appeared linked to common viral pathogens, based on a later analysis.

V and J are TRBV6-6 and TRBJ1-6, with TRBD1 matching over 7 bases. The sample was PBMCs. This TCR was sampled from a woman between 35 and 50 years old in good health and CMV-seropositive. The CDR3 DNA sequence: TGTGCCAGCAGTCGACAGGGAGATTCACCCCTCCACTTT. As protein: CASSRQGDSPLHF.